The rows below give T cell receptor beta chains drawn from one sample of a study of HIV-infected children after antiretroviral therapy interruption. TCRdb independently ran MiXCR on the 3' RACE reads; one entry per CDR3 protein. The sample includes 90,000 or so distinct CDR3 sequences, roughly 6.4% of them seen just once. This specimen was CD45RA+ CD4+ T cells from PBMCs, pooled from several time points, taken from a donor given antiretroviral therapy, either interrupted or continuous. All receptors come from a pool of human donors with HIV. Both conserved end residues are part of each CDR3. The D gene is left open where the match is weak. Part of the rows lack a size; the others show once, few, many or a class for expanded clones.

DNA | CDR3 | size | V | length | D | J
TGCAGTGCTCCGTTCCAGAACTTAGGACAGCTCTATCAGCCCCAGCATTTT | CSAPFQNLGQLYQPQHF | . | TRBV20-1 | 17 | . | TRBJ1-5
TGTGCCAGCAGCTTTTCTCCGGGACAGAGTCTCACCGGGGAGCTGTTTTTT | CASSFSPGQSLTGELFF | few | TRBV7-9 | 17 | TRBD1 | TRBJ2-2
TGTGCCACCAGCAGAGATCTGGCTAGCGGGAGACGGGAGCAGTTCTTC | CATSRDLASGRREQFF | many | TRBV15 | 16 | TRBD2 | TRBJ2-1
TGCAGAGCTCGGAGACGATTCTCCTACAATGAGCAGTTCTTC | CRARRRFSYNEQFF | . | TRBV20-1 | 14 | . | TRBJ2-1
TGTGCCAGCAGTTATGAGTACCTACGGGAGCAGTACTTC | CASSYEYLREQYF | many | TRBV6-5 | 13 | . | TRBJ2-7
TGTGCCAGCAGCAGGGAGGGGGCCAACACCGGGGAGCTGTTTTTT | CASSREGANTGELFF | . | TRBV9 | 15 | . | TRBJ2-2
TGTGCCAGCAGGGCGGCAGTCACTAACTATGGCTACACCTTC | CASRAAVTNYGYTF | many | TRBV6-1 | 14 | . | TRBJ1-2
TGCGCCAGCAGCTTGGTGTGGGGTGGCACTGAAGCTTTCTTT | CASSLVWGGTEAFF | many | TRBV5-1 | 14 | . | TRBJ1-1
TGTGCCAGTAGTATAGGGGGACAGGGTAACACCGGGGAGCTGTTTTTT | CASSIGGQGNTGELFF | many | TRBV19 | 16 | TRBD1 | TRBJ2-2
TGTGCCAGCGGGGGGACAGGCTCATTCTCTGGAAACACCATATATTTT | CASGGTGSFSGNTIYF | many | TRBV9 | 16 | TRBD1 | TRBJ1-3
TGTGCCAGCAGTGGGGGAAGGCCAAATGAGCAGTTCTTC | CASSGGRPNEQFF | . | TRBV2 | 13 | . | TRBJ2-1
TGTGCCAGCAGCAATCTGGGACAGCCCTACTCTGGAAACACCATATATTTT | CASSNLGQPYSGNTIYF | few | TRBV6-4 | 17 | TRBD1 | TRBJ1-3
TGTGCCATCAGTGATCCTCTTGCGGTGGGGGGGCAAGAGACCCAGTACTTC | CAISDPLAVGGQETQYF | many | TRBV10-3 | 17 | TRBD2 | TRBJ2-5
TGTGCCAGCAGTCCAACTAGCCTCACCTACGAGCAGTACTTC | CASSPTSLTYEQYF | many | TRBV28 | 14 | . | TRBJ2-7
TGTGCCAGCAGTTCGGACAGACACCAAGAGACCCAGTACTTC | CASSSDRHQETQYF | few | TRBV12-3/TRBV12-4 | 14 | . | TRBJ2-5
TGTGCCAGCAGCGTTGGTACTAGCGGGCTCCAAGAGACCCAGTACTTC | CASSVGTSGLQETQYF | . | TRBV9 | 16 | TRBD2 | TRBJ2-5
TGTGCCAGCAGTGAACGCGGTTTCAACACCGGGGAGCTGTTTTTT | CASSERGFNTGELFF | many | TRBV6-1 | 15 | . | TRBJ2-2
TGCAGTGCTAGAGATCCGGCCGGGGGGGCCTACAATGAGCAGTTCTTC | CSARDPAGGAYNEQFF | . | TRBV20-1 | 16 | TRBD2 | TRBJ2-1
TGCAGTGCTAGACACCCAACTAATGAAAAACTGTTTTTT | CSARHPTNEKLFF | many | TRBV20-1 | 13 | . | TRBJ1-4
TGCAGCGCTACTCCGGGGGGGCTGAAGCAGTACTTC | CSATPGGLKQYF | few | TRBV29-1 | 12 | TRBD2 | TRBJ2-7
TGCGCCAGCAGCTTGGGACAGGGGATCAACGAGCAGTACTTC | CASSLGQGINEQYF | few | TRBV5-1 | 14 | TRBD1 | TRBJ2-7
TGCGCCAGCAGCTTGACTATGTCGGGACGGTACGAGCAGTACTTC | CASSLTMSGRYEQYF | many | TRBV5-1 | 15 | . | TRBJ2-7
TGTGCCAGCAGCCGAATTTGGACAGGGGTGGCTTTCTTT | CASSRIWTGVAFF | many | TRBV7-9 | 13 | TRBD1 | TRBJ1-1
TGTGCCAGCAGCCAAGCGGGACTAAGTTTATTCGCAACAGATACGCAGTATTTT | CASSQAGLSLFATDTQYF | . | TRBV14 | 18 | TRBD2 | TRBJ2-3
TGTGCCAGCAGGACCTCCCACTACGAGCAGTACTTC | CASRTSHYEQYF | . | TRBV6-4 | 12 | . | TRBJ2-7
TGTGCCACCAGCAGAGGGTTAGCGAGCTCCTACAATGAGCAGTTCTTC | CATSRGLASSYNEQFF | . | TRBV15 | 16 | . | TRBJ2-1
TGTGCCAGCAGCTACCGACAGGGTGGTGATAATGAAAAACTGTTTTTT | CASSYRQGGDNEKLFF | . | TRBV5-6 | 16 | TRBD1 | TRBJ1-4
TGCGCCAGCAGCTTGAGTACGACTAGCGGGAGGTCCTCCAATGAGCAGTTCTTC | CASSLSTTSGRSSNEQFF | many | TRBV5-1 | 18 | TRBD2 | TRBJ2-1
TGCAGTGCTAGAGAATCGAGGAAAGAGACCCAGTACTTC | CSARESRKETQYF | many | TRBV20-1 | 13 | . | TRBJ2-5
TGCGCCAGCAGCTTGGACGGGGGCGACTACAATGAGCAGTTCTTC | CASSLDGGDYNEQFF | . | TRBV5-1 | 15 | . | TRBJ2-1
TGTGCCAGCAGCCAAGATAGGGACGGGCAGTACTTC | CASSQDRDGQYF | many | TRBV3-1 | 12 | . | TRBJ2-7
TGTGCCAGCAGCTTAAGAAAGACTGGGGAGCAGTACTTC | CASSLRKTGEQYF | few | TRBV7-9 | 13 | . | TRBJ2-7
TGTGCCAGCAGTCACACCTCACAGGGGGCTCAGCCCCAGCATTTT | CASSHTSQGAQPQHF | . | TRBV6-6 | 15 | TRBD1 | TRBJ1-5